A single sample is the source of the 18 T cell receptor beta chains below, sequenced in a study of control samples from healthy donors and cancer patients. Using immunoSEQ multiplex PCR, the repertoire was profiled, and TCRdb retains in-frame clones only, with some absent. The sample consists of 170,000 or so clones, around 90% of them appearing once. Sequenced sample: blood. The receptors shown here come from a woman aged 50 to 60 in good health.

The J gene is TRBJ2-7, the V gene TRBV4-1; D ambiguous. The V and J ends lost 0 bases and 3 bases respectively, with 15 bases between them. The germline V gene has CDR1 MGHRA and CDR2 YSYEKL. The CDR3 has 16 residues. CDR3 residues: CASSQEVTSKVYEQYF. CDR3 in DNA: TGCGCCAGCAGCCAAGAAGTGACGTCGAAGGTCTACGAGCAGTACTTC.

The chain is built from TRBV7-8 and TRBJ1-5; D remains ambiguous. The CDR3 has 14 amino acids. The germline V gene encodes CDR1 SGHVS and CDR2 FQNEAQ. Trimming pared 1 base from V and 3 bases from J, leaving 7 bases between. The CDR3: CASSLGRNNQPQHF. CDR3 sequence (DNA): TGTGCCAGCAGCTTAGGCCGGAACAATCAGCCCCAGCATTTT.

The chain combines TRBV5-1 with TRBJ2-7; 11 bases agree with TRBD2. With V trimmed by 4 bases and J by 2 bases, 5 bases remained unmatched. Germline V gene data show CDR1 as SGHRS and CDR2 as YFSETQ. The CDR3 consists of 15 residues. DNA of the CDR3: TGCGCCAGCAGCACCTCGGGACTAGCGGCCTACGAGCAGTACTTC. Translated: CASSTSGLAAYEQYF.

A note on this clone: Other DNA sequences in the same sample also yield this CDR3. This chain links TRBV2 with TRBJ1-1, with D tentatively TRBD1 (6 bases). Germline loops: CDR1 SNHLY, CDR2 FYNNEI. V lost 6 bases and J 5 bases, leaving 13 bases between the germline ends. The CDR3 loop spans 13 amino acids. The DNA for the CDR3 is TGTGCCAGCAGCGGTCAGGGGCGGACTGAAGCTTTCTTT. This gives the protein CASSGQGRTEAFF.

This chain uses TRBV19 with TRBJ2-7; 7 bases agree with TRBD1. Germline V gene data show CDR1 as LNHDA and CDR2 as SQIVND (reference sequence). The V gene end was trimmed by 4 bases and the J gene end by 6 bases; junction bases not matched to a gene: 3. The CDR3 has 12 residues. The CDR3 nucleotides are TGTGCCAGTAGTAGTACAGGGGTCGAGCAGTACTTC. This encodes CASSSTGVEQYF.

V gene TRBV9 combines with J gene TRBJ1-6; no clear D. Per the germline V gene, CDR1 is SGDLS and CDR2 is YYNGEE. This CDR3 region has 15 residues. With 0 bases removed from V and 7 bases from J, the gap between germline ends came to 11 bases. CDR3 loop: CASSVVEGGNSPLHF. CDR3 coding DNA: TGTGCCAGCAGCGTAGTGGAGGGAGGGAATTCACCCCTCCACTTT.

The CDR3: CASSASYEQYF. The CDR3 DNA follows: TGTGCCAGCAGTGCTTCCTACGAGCAGTACTTC. V gene TRBV2 combines with J gene TRBJ2-7, with no clear D. The CDR3 runs 11 residues. V dropped 4 bases and J dropped 1 base, with 2 bases sitting between them. Per the germline V gene, CDR1 is SNHLY and CDR2 is FYNNEI. The whole variable domain, remainder taken from reference TRBV2 and TRBJ2-7, is EPEVTQTPSHQVTQMGQEVILRCVPISNHLYFYWYRQILGQKVEFLVSFYNNEISEKSEIFDDQFSVERPDGSNFTLKIRSTKLEDSAMYFCASSASYEQYFGPGTRLTVT.

CDR3 sequence reads: CASSFAGGAGTDTQYF. CDR3 DNA sequence: TGTGCCAGCAGCTTTGCAGGGGGCGCGGGGACAGATACGCAGTATTTT. The V call is TRBV7-2, the J call TRBJ2-3, with 8 bases identical to TRBD1. J was trimmed by 3 bases and V by 3 bases; bases with no gene match: 8. Germline CDR1 is SGHTA and CDR2 is FQGNSA. This CDR3 is 16 amino acids long.

The V and J genes are TRBV19 and TRBJ2-5; tentatively, D is TRBD1 (6 bases). Germline CDR1 and CDR2: LNHDA and SQIVND (reference sequence). The CDR3 loop spans 14 amino acids. The ends were cut back, 5 bases at V and 1 base at J, with 11 bases in the middle. CDR3 sequence reads: CASSRTAFQETQYF. The CDR3 DNA reads as TGTGCCAGTAGTCGGACAGCCTTCCAAGAGACCCAGTACTTC.

The V and J genes are TRBV9 and TRBJ1-4; D is possibly TRBD1 (6 bases). Germline V gene data show CDR1 as SGDLS and CDR2 as YYNGEE. This CDR3 has 16 amino acids. V was trimmed by 2 bases and J by 4 bases, leaving 15 bases between them. The DNA of the CDR3 is TGTGCCAGCAGCGTGGACCCGGGACAAAGTAATGAAAAACTGTTTTTT. As protein: CASSVDPGQSNEKLFF. Filled out from reference TRBV9 and TRBJ1-4, the complete variable domain reads DSGVTQTPKHLITATGQRVTLRCSPRSGDLSVYWYQQSLDQGLQFLIQYYNGEERAKGNILERFSAQQFPDLHSELNLSSLELGDSALYFCASSVDPGQSNEKLFFGSGTQLSVL.

This clone has just one count. V is TRBV19 and J is TRBJ1-4; TRBD1 is a possible D gene (6 bases). Deletions cut 11 bases from V and 6 bases from J, with 22 bases between. This CDR3 region has 15 residues. The germline CDR1 and CDR2 sequences are LNHDA and SQIVND (reference sequence). The CDR3 is CASTYAGGFDEKLFF. CDR3 bases: TGTGCCTCAACCTATGCCGGGGGCTTTGATGAAAAACTGTTTTTT.

V is TRBV28 and J is TRBJ2-5; 7 bases line up with TRBD1. Per germline, CDR1 MDHEN and CDR2 SYDVKM. J was trimmed by 4 bases and V by 4 bases; bases with no gene match: 9. The CDR3 length is 15 residues. The CDR3 protein is CASSSHQGVGETQYF. The CDR3 coding sequence is TGTGCCAGCAGTTCCCACCAGGGGGTAGGAGAGACCCAGTACTTC.

The gene calls are TRBV11-2 and TRBJ1-2; TRBD1 aligns across 10 bases. The germline V gene encodes CDR1 SGHAT and CDR2 FQNNGV. V shed 5 bases and J 8 bases; nucleotides not matched to a gene: 8. The CDR3 runs 14 residues. The CDR3 region is CASSTGQGRLGYTF. In DNA form, the CDR3 reads TGTGCCAGCAGCACGGGACAGGGGAGATTAGGCTACACCTTC.

The chain links TRBV6-4 to TRBJ2-3, with a weak D call TRBD2 (6 bases). V lost 6 bases and J lost 6, with 16 bases in between. CDR1 MRHNA and CDR2 SNTAGT come from the germline V gene. The CDR3 consists of 14 residues. This CDR3 reads CASRGTGDGDTQYF. CDR3 sequence (DNA): TGTGCCAGCAGAGGGACTGGGGATGGGGATACGCAGTATTTT.

The chain joins TRBV6-2 or TRBV6-3 to TRBJ2-3, with 11 bases matching TRBD2. This CDR3 has 17 amino acids. Losses at the gene ends were 5 bases for V and 2 bases for J; bases not matched to a gene: 9. The V gene's germline CDR1 is MNHEY and CDR2 SVGEGT. The CDR3: CASSQLTSGVFTDTQYF. The CDR3 DNA sequence: TGTGCCAGCAGTCAACTGACTAGCGGGGTGTTCACAGATACGCAGTATTTT.

The rearrangement joins TRBV9 to TRBJ2-3; 7 positions agree with TRBD2. V was clipped by 4 bases and J by 6 bases; unmatched bases: 14. The CDR3 consists of 16 residues. Germline V CDR1 and CDR2: SGDLS, YYNGEE. CDR3 sequence reads: CASSPLVGGSTDTQYF. In DNA form, the CDR3 reads TGTGCCAGCAGCCCCCTGGTTGGCGGGAGTACCGATACGCAGTATTTT.

The V gene is TRBV5-4, the J gene TRBJ1-3; D possibly corresponds to TRBD1 (6 bases). The CDR3 is made up of 16 amino acids. V lost 4 bases and J lost 0, with 14 bases in between. In germline, CDR1 is SGHNT, CDR2 YYREEE (reference sequence). The CDR3 DNA is TGTGCCAGCAGCGGGGGGGGCGGCTTCTCTGGAAACACCATATATTTT. Protein product: CASSGGGGFSGNTIYF.

The chain combines TRBV30 with TRBJ2-7; 8 bases fit TRBD2. Germline CDR1 GTSNPN, CDR2 SVGIG (reference sequence). V lost 8 bases, J lost 4 bases, and 13 bases stayed unmatched. The CDR3 totals 14 residues. This chain's CDR3 is CAANRGSGGYEQYF. The CDR3, as DNA: TGTGCCGCCAACCGGGGCAGCGGGGGATACGAGCAGTACTTC.